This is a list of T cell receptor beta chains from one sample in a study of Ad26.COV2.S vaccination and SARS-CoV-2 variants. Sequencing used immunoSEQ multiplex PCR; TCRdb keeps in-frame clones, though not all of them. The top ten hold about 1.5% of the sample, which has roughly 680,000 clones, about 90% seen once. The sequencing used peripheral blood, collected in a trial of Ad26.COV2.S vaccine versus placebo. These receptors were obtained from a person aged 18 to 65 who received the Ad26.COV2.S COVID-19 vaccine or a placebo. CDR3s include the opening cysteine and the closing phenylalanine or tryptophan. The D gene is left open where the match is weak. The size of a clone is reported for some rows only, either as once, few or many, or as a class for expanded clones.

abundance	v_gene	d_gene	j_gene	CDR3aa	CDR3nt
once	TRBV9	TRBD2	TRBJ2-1	CASSVGSSGGYNEQFF	TGTGCCAGCAGCGTAGGCTCTAGCGGGGGGTACAATGAGCAGTTCTTC
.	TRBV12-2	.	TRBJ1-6	CASRTRTGRPLHF	TGTGCAAGTCGCACCCGGACAGGGAGACCCCTCCACTTT
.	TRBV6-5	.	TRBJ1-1	CASTFSDGTEAFF	TGTGCCAGTACATTCTCCGATGGCACTGAAGCTTTCTTT
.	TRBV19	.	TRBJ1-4	CASSILRGKKLFF	TGTGCCAGTAGTATACTTCGAGGGAAAAAACTGTTTTTT
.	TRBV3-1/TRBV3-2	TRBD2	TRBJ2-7	CASSPTVWGMNSGANGEQYF	TGTGCCAGCAGCCCAACTGTCTGGGGGATGAATAGCGGGGCCAACGGTGAGCAGTACTTC
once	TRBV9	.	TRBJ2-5	CASSSHRRGVGETQYF	TGTGCCAGCAGTTCTCATCGCAGGGGTGTGGGAGAGACCCAGTACTTC
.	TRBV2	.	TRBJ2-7	CASSEAASPGAGIYEQYF	TGTGCCAGCAGTGAAGCGGCTAGTCCGGGGGCCGGGATTTACGAGCAGTACTTC
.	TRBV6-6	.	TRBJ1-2	CASSYRAGYTF	TGTGCCAGCAGTTACAGAGCTGGCTACACCTTC
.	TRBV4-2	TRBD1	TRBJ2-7	CASSQVRQGASGEQYF	TGTGCCAGCAGCCAAGTCAGACAGGGAGCTTCGGGCGAGCAGTACTTC
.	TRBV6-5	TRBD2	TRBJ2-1	CASTGTSANNEQFF	TGTGCCAGCACCGGGACTAGCGCAAACAATGAGCAGTTCTTC
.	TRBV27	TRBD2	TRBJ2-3	CASSLSGTSGADTQYF	TGTGCCAGCAGTTTATCGGGGACTAGCGGAGCAGATACGCAGTATTTT
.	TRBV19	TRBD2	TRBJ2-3	CASSIKEVGGSPPTTDTQYF	TGTGCCAGTAGTATAAAGGAAGTGGGGGGGTCCCCACCCACCACAGATACGCAGTATTTT
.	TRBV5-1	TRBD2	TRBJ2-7	CASSRSGGAYEQYF	TGCGCCAGCAGCCGTAGCGGGGGGGCCTACGAGCAGTACTTC
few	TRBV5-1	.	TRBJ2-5	CASSEGPTRETQYF	TGCGCCAGCAGCGAGGGACCGACGAGGGAGACCCAGTACTTC
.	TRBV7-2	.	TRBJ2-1	CASLVSSYNEQFF	TGTGCCAGCTTGGTGAGCTCCTACAATGAGCAGTTCTTC
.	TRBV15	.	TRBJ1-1	CATSREGQGSTEAFF	TGTGCCACCAGCAGAGAAGGGCAGGGGAGCACTGAAGCTTTCTTT
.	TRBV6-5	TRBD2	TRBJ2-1	CATIPGGGEQFF	TGTGCCACCATCCCTGGCGGGGGTGAGCAGTTCTTC
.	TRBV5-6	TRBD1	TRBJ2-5	CASSLDRGQETQYF	TGTGCCAGCAGCTTAGACAGGGGCCAAGAGACCCAGTACTTC
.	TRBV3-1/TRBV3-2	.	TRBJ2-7	CASSQGRDFFYEQYF	TGTGCCAGCAGCCAAGGAAGGGATTTTTTCTACGAGCAGTACTTC
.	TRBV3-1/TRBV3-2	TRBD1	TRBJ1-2	CASSQEWTGFGYTF	TGTGCCAGCAGCCAAGAATGGACAGGGTTTGGCTACACCTTC
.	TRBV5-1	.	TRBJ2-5	CASKPGNQETQYF	TGCGCCAGCAAACCCGGGAACCAAGAGACCCAGTACTTC
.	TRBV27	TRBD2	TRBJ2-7	CASSSRTSSYEQYF	TGTGCCAGCAGTTCCCGGACTAGCTCCTACGAGCAGTACTTC
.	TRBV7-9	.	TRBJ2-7	CASSHTGLVSYEQYF	TGTGCCAGCAGCCACACAGGGCTTGTCTCCTACGAGCAGTACTTC
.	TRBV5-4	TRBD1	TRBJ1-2	CASSQGQAHYGYTF	TGTGCCAGCAGTCAGGGACAGGCACACTATGGCTACACCTTC
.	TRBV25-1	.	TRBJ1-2	CASSEYRFYGYTF	TGTGCCAGCAGTGAGTACAGATTCTATGGCTACACCTTC
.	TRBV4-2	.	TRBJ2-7	CASSPGRIWAYEQYF	TGTGCCAGCAGCCCCGGAAGAATATGGGCCTACGAGCAGTACTTC
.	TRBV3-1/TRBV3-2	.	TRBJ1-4	CASSQAGETANEKLFF	TGTGCCAGCAGCCAAGCAGGGGAGACGGCTAATGAAAAACTGTTTTTT
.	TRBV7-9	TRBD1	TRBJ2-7	CASTSDRVGYEQYF	TGTGCCAGCACCTCGGACAGGGTTGGGTACGAGCAGTACTTC
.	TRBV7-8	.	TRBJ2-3	CASSRLEATRADTQYF	TGTGCCAGCAGCCGACTGGAGGCCACTCGGGCGGATACGCAGTATTTT
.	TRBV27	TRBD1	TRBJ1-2	CASSVLQGADGYTF	TGTGCCAGCAGTGTCCTGCAGGGGGCTGATGGCTACACCTTC
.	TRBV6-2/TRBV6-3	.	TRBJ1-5	CASSYSPGHAFVPQHF	TGTGCCAGCAGTTACTCCCCGGGACACGCTTTTGTGCCCCAGCATTTT
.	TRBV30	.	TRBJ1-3	CAWSVRGPGHSGNTIYF	TGTGCCTGGAGTGTACGGGGCCCTGGCCACTCTGGAAACACCATATATTTT
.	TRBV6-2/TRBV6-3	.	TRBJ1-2	CASSRTRKGYGYTF	TGTGCCAGCAGCCGGACTCGCAAAGGGTATGGCTACACCTTC
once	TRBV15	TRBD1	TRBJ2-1	CATRRDSYNEQFF	TGTGCCACCCGCAGGGACAGCTACAATGAGCAGTTCTTC
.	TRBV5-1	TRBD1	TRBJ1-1	CASSVMGQHPEKAFF	TGCGCCAGCAGCGTAATGGGACAGCATCCGGAGAAAGCTTTCTTT
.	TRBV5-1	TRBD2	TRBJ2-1	CASSLLAGAYNEQFF	TGCGCCAGCAGCTTGTTAGCGGGGGCGTACAATGAGCAGTTCTTC
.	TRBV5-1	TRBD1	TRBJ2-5	CASSYGTGKETQYF	TGCGCCAGCAGCTACGGGACAGGGAAGGAGACCCAGTACTTC
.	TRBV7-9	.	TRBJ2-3	CASSDRDSLYTDTQYF	TGTGCCAGCAGCGATAGGGACTCGTTGTACACAGATACGCAGTATTTT
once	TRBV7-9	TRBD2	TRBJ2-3	CASGLAVTDTQYF	TGTGCCAGCGGACTAGCGGTAACAGATACGCAGTATTTT
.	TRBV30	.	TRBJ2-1	CAWSARYNEQFF	TGTGCCTGGAGTGCCCGTTACAATGAGCAGTTCTTC
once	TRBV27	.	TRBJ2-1	CASSLAWGNEQFF	TGTGCCAGCAGCCTCGCTTGGGGCAATGAGCAGTTCTTC
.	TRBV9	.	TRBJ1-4	CASSFRAAANEKLFF	TGTGCCAGCAGCTTTAGGGCGGCGGCTAATGAAAAACTGTTTTTT
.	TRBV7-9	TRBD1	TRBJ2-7	CASSLGRGPIYEQYF	TGTGCCAGCAGCTTAGGTAGGGGGCCCATCTACGAGCAGTACTTC
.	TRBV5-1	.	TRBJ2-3	CASSFGITDTQYF	TGCGCCAGCAGCTTCGGTATCACAGATACGCAGTATTTT
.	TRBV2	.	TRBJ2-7	CASTRQLTYEQYF	TGTGCCAGCACTAGACAGTTGACCTACGAGCAGTACTTC
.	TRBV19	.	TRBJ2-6	CASSIQVSGANVLTF	TGTGCCAGTAGTATTCAGGTCTCTGGGGCCAACGTCCTGACTTTC
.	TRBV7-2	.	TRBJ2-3	CASSFGRDTQYF	TGTGCCAGCAGCTTTGGCCGGGATACGCAGTATTTT
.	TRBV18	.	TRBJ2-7	CASSPSVSYEQYF	TGTGCCAGCTCCCCATCGGTCTCCTACGAGCAGTACTTC
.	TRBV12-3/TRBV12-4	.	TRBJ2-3	CASTLLGGDTQYF	TGTGCCAGCACTCTTCTCGGGGGAGATACGCAGTATTTT
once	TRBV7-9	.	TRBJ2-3	CASSDSNTDTQYF	TGTGCCAGCAGCGACTCCAACACAGATACGCAGTATTTT
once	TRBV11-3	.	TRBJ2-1	CASSLEGSYNEQFF	TGTGCCAGCAGCTTAGAGGGCTCCTACAATGAGCAGTTCTTC
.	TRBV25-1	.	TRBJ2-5	CASSDRGATWTQYF	TGTGCCAGCAGTGATAGGGGGGCCACCTGGACCCAGTACTTC
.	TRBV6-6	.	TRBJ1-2	CASSITGTRGYTF	TGTGCCAGCAGTATAACAGGGACTAGGGGCTACACCTTC